This TCR beta chain was retrieved from a study of liver allograft versus peripheral blood T cells. For the study at large: The authors compared T cell receptor repertoires in transplanted livers with those in the peripheral blood of recipients. The study, taken as a whole, reports: Differences were reported between the T cell receptor repertoires inside liver allografts and those that were detected in peripheral blood.

The CDR3 extends over 10 amino acids. Germline CDR1 MNHNY, CDR2 SVGAGI (reference sequence). Deletions cut 6 bases from V and 3 bases from J, with 2 bases between. TCRdb analysed the reads with MiXCR anew, one entry per CDR3 protein. Among about 7,000 distinct CDR3 sequences, roughly 17% were seen once, and the ten largest hold approximately 8.1%. This clonotype is labeled as medium-sized. No antigen is known for it. This chain links TRBV6-6 with TRBJ1-1; D is unresolved. This clonotype originated in a human patient who had a liver transplant. The graft donor may have contributed some T cells. CDR3 nucleotides: TGTGCCAGCAGGGACACTGAAGCTTTCTTT. It codes for CASRDTEAFF.